Detailed here is one TCR beta chain. The CDR3 loop spans 18 amino acids. Germline V gives CDR1 MNHNS, CDR2 SASEGT. The V end lost 4 bases, the J end lost 0 bases, and 19 bases lay between the germline ends. This table comes from immunoSEQ multiplex PCR, and its TCRdb copy is limited to in-frame clones, with some not included. The sample includes under 95,000 clones, over 90% seen only once; the top ten take 0.2% to 0.3%. This specimen comes from a study of technical replicates of blood from a handful of donors. The specimen sequenced was T cells isolated from PBMCs. J is TRBJ2-1 and V is TRBV6-1; weak D call: TRBD1 (5 bases). The source is a human donor in good health. The CDR3 DNA follows: TGTGCCAGCAGTGTGGGATGGGGCTACTTCAGCTCCTACAATGAGCAGTTCTTC. Its protein product is CASSVGWGYFSSYNEQFF.